This T cell receptor beta chain was observed in a study of blood T cell repertoires in COVID-19. About the study: The United States, Italy and Spain supplied acute and convalescent COVID-19 samples. Nucleic acid was either cDNA or gDNA, and it came from T cells, B-cell-depleted T cells, or PBMCs.

Between the trimmed V and J ends, which lost 8 bases and 5 bases, there was a span of 15 bases. This CDR3 contains 13 residues. In this sample, this clone turned up a few times. Per the original data handling: Using reference gene primer amplification, nucleated cell counts were estimated. Using immunoSEQ multiplex PCR, the repertoire was profiled, and TCRdb retains in-frame clones only, with some absent. Clone size and V and J calls were adopted from that table, with D and trimming inferred from the DNA. The sample shows a few hundred thousand clones, more than 70% of them seen only once. The sequence was obtained from a young woman who had recovered from COVID-19. This sequence joins TRBV12-3 or TRBV12-4 and TRBJ1-2; D gene ambiguous. Source material: PBMCs or T cells enriched from blood (not recorded which). CDR3 sequence: CASLERVSYGYTF. In nucleotides, the CDR3 is TGTGCCAGCCTGGAGCGCGTCTCTTATGGCTACACCTTC.